The 26 T cell receptor beta chains given below trace back to one sample, sequenced in a study of vaccination and CD4 T cells after COVID-19. Cultured CD4+ T-cell DNA underwent Oncomine TCR Beta short-read sequencing. TCRdb ran MiXCR on the PCR reads and lists one entry per CDR3 protein. The sample contains 15,000 to 20,000 distinct CDR3 sequences, about two fifths of which appear only once. Treatment here: approximately 11-day PBMC culture with coronavirus spike peptide pools or control peptides (ViraFEST assay). Their antigens remain unidentified. The sequencing sample was made of CD4+ T cells from blood, cultured in vitro. The receptors shown here come from a human donor who had recovered from COVID-19.

By its share, this clonotype is medium-sized. V and J are TRBV7-3 and TRBJ1-1, with 9 bases that match TRBD1. The germline CDR1 and CDR2 sequences are SGHTA and FQGTGA. This CDR3 comprises 14 residues. V gave up 5 bases and J gave up 1 base; unmatched junction bases: 2. CDR3 nucleotide sequence: TGTGCCAGCAGCGTGACAGGGGGGAACACTGAAGCTTTCTTT. Its protein product is CASSVTGGNTEAFF.

This clonotype has only a few counts. The chain carries TRBV7-9 and TRBJ1-2; maybe TRBD1 (6 bases). The CDR3 length is 15 residues. Germline-derived CDR1 and CDR2 are SEHNR and FQNEAQ (reference sequence). V lost 4 bases to trimming and J lost 5 bases, with 17 bases between them. The CDR3 region has the DNA TGTGCCAGCAGCTGGGGAGGCAGGGACAATTATGGCTACACCTTC. It codes for CASSWGGRDNYGYTF.

The J gene is TRBJ1-6, the V gene TRBV12-3 or TRBV12-4; 7 bases agree with TRBD1. Trimming removed 5 bases from V and 9 bases from J; junction bases left unmatched: 19. This CDR3 has 18 amino acids. The CDR3 is CASSAGGGQDEASSPLHF. The CDR3 region has the DNA TGTGCCAGCAGTGCGGGGGGAGGACAGGACGAAGCCAGTTCACCCCTCCACTTT.

This clonotype ranks as medium-sized. The genes are TRBV5-4 and TRBJ2-7; no clear D gene. CDR1 and CDR2 (germline): SGHNT, YYREEE (reference sequence). V was trimmed by 4 bases and J by 6 bases, leaving 17 bases between them. The CDR3 contains 14 residues. CDR3 sequence: CASSPQQAPGEQYF. For the CDR3, the DNA is TGTGCCAGCAGCCCCCAGCAGGCCCCGGGCGAGCAGTACTTC.

A few counts support this clonotype. The gene calls are TRBV7-4 and TRBJ1-2; D remains unclear. In germline, CDR1 is SGHVT, CDR2 SQSDAQ. V shed 1 base and J shed 5 bases, with 23 bases lying between them. CDR3 length: 18 amino acids. The CDR3 coding sequence is TGTGCCAGCAGCTTAGAGAATAGAGAAGGGTTTTCGGGTTATGGCTACACCTTC. Translating it yields CASSLENREGFSGYGYTF.

This clonotype was detected a few times. The rearrangement uses TRBV15 and TRBJ1-4, with TRBD1 matching 9 bases. The V gene's germline CDR1 is LNHNV and CDR2 YYDKDF (reference sequence). The ends lost 2 bases at V and 8 bases at J; junction bases unmatched: 9. The CDR3 consists of 16 residues. CDR3 in DNA: TGTGCCACCAGCAGATTTACAGGGGGCGGAAAGGAAAAACTGTTTTTT. It encodes CATSRFTGGGKEKLFF.

This rearrangement joins TRBV20-1 to TRBJ1-5, with D perhaps TRBD1 (6 bases). The germline V gene encodes CDR1 DFQATT and CDR2 SNEGSKA (reference sequence). Trimming cost V 0 bases and J 3 bases, with 9 bases left between them. The CDR3 runs to 14 residues. CDR3 DNA: TGCAGTGCTAGAGATCCAGGGGACAATCAGCCCCAGCATTTT. Amino acids: CSARDPGDNQPQHF.

In its sample, this clonotype was seen a few times. The chain couples TRBV20-1 to TRBJ2-1; D gene uncertain. This CDR3 comprises 15 residues. CDR1 is DFQATT and CDR2 is SNEGSKA in the germline V gene (reference sequence). The V end lost 4 bases, the J end lost 3 bases, and 16 bases lay between the germline ends. CDR3 in DNA: TGCAGTGCTATCTCTCCTTTTTCGGGCTACAATGAGCAGTTCTTC. Its translation is CSAISPFSGYNEQFF.

The table lists this clonotype with a few counts. CDR3 sequence (DNA): TGTGCCAGCAGCTCTCCGGGACAGGGGACCTATGGCTACACCTTC. Amino acid sequence: CASSSPGQGTYGYTF. The chain is built from TRBV7-9 and TRBJ1-2, with 10 bases aligning to TRBD1. Germline V lookup: CDR1 SEHNR, CDR2 FQNEAQ (reference sequence). The CDR3 is 15 residues long. V trimming: 4 bases; J trimming: 4 bases; junction bases outside the gene matches: 6.

This clonotype was recorded only once. The rearrangement uses TRBV11-2 and TRBJ2-2, with TRBD1 identical over 8 bases. The CDR3 runs to 14 residues. Looked up from germline, CDR1 is SGHAT and CDR2 is FQNNGV. After removal of 6 bases from V and 4 bases from J, the junction contained 4 bases not matched to a gene. The CDR3 DNA sequence: TGTGCCAGCAGTTCAGGGGGCGCCACCGGGGAGCTGTTTTTT. Protein sequence: CASSSGGATGELFF.

The CDR3 nucleotides are TGTGCCAGCAGGGCGGGGCAGGGACAGTCTAGCACAGATACGCAGTATTTT. Residues: CASRAGQGQSSTDTQYF. V is TRBV12-3 or TRBV12-4 and J is TRBJ2-3; TRBD1 is a possible D gene (7 bases). The CDR3 covers 17 residues. V lost 6 bases and J 0 bases, leaving 19 bases between the germline ends.

The chain uses TRBV7-3 and TRBJ2-1; D may be TRBD1 or TRBD2 (6 bases each). Trimming stripped 5 bases from V and 5 bases from J, with 16 bases between. Germline CDR1 reads SGHTA; CDR2 reads FQGTGA. The CDR3 is 15 amino acids. CDR3 nucleotide sequence: TGTGCCAGCAGCCCCTCTAGGGGGGACGACAATGAGCAGTTCTTC. Its translation is CASSPSRGDDNEQFF.

This clonotype was counted a few times. The J gene is TRBJ2-7, the V gene TRBV28, with a possible D match to TRBD1 (6 bases). This CDR3 has 15 amino acids. V was cut by 6 bases and J by 3 bases, with 18 bases left in between. Germline assignment: CDR1 MDHEN and CDR2 SYDVKM. As DNA, the CDR3 is TGTGCCAGCAGGGATCTAGGGTCGGGACACTACGAGCAGTACTTC. It specifies CASRDLGSGHYEQYF.

This clonotype is categorized as medium-sized (0.01 to 0.1%). The chain employs TRBV27 and TRBJ1-2; 7 bases line up with TRBD1. V lost 5 bases and J lost 7; bases outside the gene matches: 16. This CDR3 region has 16 residues. Germline V lookup: CDR1 MNHEY, CDR2 SMNVEV (reference sequence). CDR3 coding DNA: TGTGCCAGCAGTCTCCTCCGGACAGGTGGTCTGGGTGGCTACACCTTC. Its translation is CASSLLRTGGLGGYTF.

This clonotype turned up a few times. The chain joins TRBV7-2 to TRBJ1-1; possible D gene TRBD1, 5 bases. The CDR3 is 16 amino acids. Germline CDR1 reads SGHTA; CDR2 reads FQGNSA. V gave up 5 bases and J gave up 5 bases, with 21 bases separating them. The CDR3 spells CASSVRGTVGSTEAFF. The CDR3 DNA is TGTGCCAGCAGCGTACGTGGGACCGTGGGCTCGACTGAAGCTTTCTTT.

This rearrangement joins TRBV6-1 to TRBJ2-7; 9 nucleotides align to TRBD1. CDR1 MNHNS and CDR2 SASEGT come from the germline V gene. The V gene end was trimmed by 6 bases and the J gene end by 1 base; junction bases not matched to a gene: 10. This CDR3 comprises 16 residues. The CDR3 reads CASRRHRDRVSYEQYF. CDR3 sequence (DNA): TGTGCCAGCAGACGACACCGGGACAGGGTATCCTACGAGCAGTACTTC.

This CDR3 reads CASSPGGSPGELFF. The CDR3, as DNA: TGTGCCAGCAGTCCCGGGGGGAGTCCCGGGGAGCTGTTTTTT. This chain connects TRBV6-2 or TRBV6-3 to TRBJ2-2; TRBD2 agrees at 7 bases. The germline CDR1 and CDR2 sequences are MNHEY and SVGEGT. The CDR3 runs 14 residues. With 5 bases clipped from V and 6 bases from J, the junction kept 6 bases outside the gene matches.

This clonotype came up a few times. The rearrangement links TRBV2 to TRBJ1-5; D call uncertain. Trimming took off 3 bases at V and 0 bases at J, with 9 bases between the two ends. This CDR3 contains 15 residues. Per the germline V gene, CDR1 is SNHLY and CDR2 is FYNNEI. Written as DNA, the CDR3 is TGTGCCAGCAGTGACAGTCGAAATAGCAATCAGCCCCAGCATTTT. Amino acid sequence: CASSDSRNSNQPQHF.

Only a few counts were recorded for this clonotype. This chain connects TRBV7-9 to TRBJ1-2; 7 bases line up with TRBD1. This CDR3 contains 16 residues. V gave up 4 bases and J gave up 4 bases; unmatched junction bases: 12. Germline values: CDR1 SEHNR, CDR2 FQNEAQ (reference sequence). The DNA of the CDR3 is TGTGCCAGCAGCTCCCTACAGGGGAGACAAACCTATGGCTACACCTTC. Amino acids: CASSSLQGRQTYGYTF. Looking up the rest from reference TRBV7-9 and TRBJ1-2 gives the full variable domain: DTGVSQNPRHKITKRGQNVTFRCDPISEHNRLYWYRQTLGQGPEFLTYFQNEAQLEKSRLLSDRFSAERPKGSFSTLEIQRTEQGDSAMYLCASSSLQGRQTYGYTFGSGTRLTVV.

A remark on this clonotype: The junction departs from the called germline gene at one end, perhaps through a read error. The chain employs TRBV7-2 and TRBJ2-7, with D tentatively TRBD2 (6 bases). Germline V gives CDR1 SGHTA, CDR2 FQGNSA. The CDR3 contains 14 residues. The CDR3 region has the DNA TGTGCCAGCAGCTCAAGAAGTGACGGGACTCGACAAAACTTC. Protein product: CASSSRSDGTRQNF.

This clonotype was counted a few times. The V and J genes are TRBV15 and TRBJ2-7; TRBD1 might be the D (7 bases). Germline CDR1 and CDR2: LNHNV and YYDKDF (reference sequence). Trimming stripped 3 bases from V and 6 bases from J, with 21 bases between. The CDR3 has 16 amino acids. The CDR3 region is CATSRLPAGGSGEQYF. CDR3 coding DNA: TGTGCCACCAGCAGGCTTCCGGCAGGGGGGTCTGGCGAGCAGTACTTC.

The chain combines TRBV11-2 with TRBJ2-6; TRBD1 matches at 9 bases. Germline-derived CDR1 and CDR2 are SGHAT and FQNNGV. There are 17 residues in the CDR3. The J segment lost 4 bases and the V segment lost 5 bases, leaving 9 bases of the junction unmatched. Written as DNA, the CDR3 is TGTGCCAGCAGCCCAGGGACAGGGAGACCCGGGGCCAACGTCCTGACTTTC. This codes for CASSPGTGRPGANVLTF.

The J gene is TRBJ2-4, the V gene TRBV12-3 or TRBV12-4, with 8 bases fitting TRBD1. The CDR3 has 17 amino acids. After removal of 5 bases from V and 8 bases from J, the junction contained 17 bases not matched to a gene. The CDR3 region has the DNA TGTGCCAGCAGTCCCATGATAGGGACAGGCGCTGGGGACATTCAGTACTTC. Its protein is CASSPMIGTGAGDIQYF.

The chain recombines TRBV6-1 with TRBJ2-5; TRBD2 matches 7 bases. This CDR3 has 16 amino acids. Germline CDR1 MNHNS, CDR2 SASEGT. V was pared by 1 base and J by 2 bases, with 7 bases of the junction left unmatched. The CDR3 loop is CASSEGLAEGQETQYF. In DNA form, the CDR3 reads TGTGCCAGCAGTGAAGGGCTAGCGGAGGGACAAGAGACCCAGTACTTC.

There are a few counts of this clonotype. V usage is TRBV2 and J usage is TRBJ2-5; D ambiguous. Germline V gene data show CDR1 as SNHLY and CDR2 as FYNNEI. CDR3 length equals 13 residues. The V end was cut by 3 bases, the J end by 1 base, with 6 bases between. CDR3 sequence reads: CASSDDGQETQYF. CDR3 nucleotide sequence: TGTGCCAGCAGTGACGACGGCCAAGAGACCCAGTACTTC.

The gene calls are TRBV20-1 and TRBJ2-7, with 10 bases matching TRBD1. The V and J ends lost 0 bases and 6 bases, in that order; junction bases with no gene match: 5. Looked up from germline, CDR1 is DFQATT and CDR2 is SNEGSKA (reference sequence). There are 14 residues in the CDR3. The CDR3 loop is CSAREVGTGVEQYF. CDR3 nucleotides: TGCAGTGCTAGAGAGGTAGGGACAGGGGTCGAGCAGTACTTC.